This T cell receptor beta chain was sequenced for a study of PD-1 blockade in classical Hodgkin lymphoma. Findings of the study overall: Before treatment, TCR diversity in newly diagnosed patients was reportedly lower than in healthy donors.

The CDR3 has 15 amino acids. The trim removed 4 bases at V and 4 bases at J, leaving 4 bases unmatched. Germline V gene sequence: CDR1 MNHNS, CDR2 SASEGT. This clone was seen once. Its target is unknown. Time point indicated: newly diagnosed, previously untreated cHL patient sample. Researchers used magnetic negative selection to pull out pure CD4+ T cells from thawed PBMCs. Newly diagnosed, untreated classical Hodgkin lymphoma PBMCs served as comparison. Sequencing used immunoSEQ multiplex PCR; TCRdb keeps in-frame clones, though not all of them. The sample gives about 35,000 clones, about 89% of which show up once; more than 0.2% is in the top ten.

The receptor was derived from a human donor with classical Hodgkin lymphoma. Material: CD4+ T cells from blood. The chain has TRBV6-1 and TRBJ2-7; 13 bases are shared with TRBD2. The CDR3 DNA is TGTGCCAGCAGTGGACTAGCGGGAGGTATTTACGAGCAGTACTTC. This translates into CASSGLAGGIYEQYF.